This entry concerns a single T cell receptor (beta chain). Its antigen remains unidentified. This sample stems from a study of T cell responses to AZD1222 COVID-19 vaccine. The overall study: Second-dose intervals near 4 or 12 weeks were combined. Regarding the study as a whole: Possibly, clonal diversity was underestimated; donors were largely white British and included more females. The study found vaccine-associated CD4 TCRs spanning spike, dominant at 160-218 and 743-854.

The protocol was immunoSEQ multiplex PCR, while the TCRdb copy is restricted to in-frame clones and leaves out a portion. The sample comprises approximately 100,000 clones, roughly 91% of which are singletons, and about 4.8% rests with the top ten. Germline assignment: CDR1 MDHEN and CDR2 SYDVKM. Trimming removed 5 bases from V and 6 bases from J; junction bases left unmatched: 16. The CDR3 spans 19 residues. The J gene is TRBJ1-6, the V gene TRBV28; 10 nucleotides line up with TRBD1. This clonotype was obtained from an adult in good health. The sequencing used peripheral blood, collected on day 0 of AZD1222 vaccination. This chain's CDR3 is CASSHSRQGALAFNSPLHF. CDR3 bases: TGTGCCAGCAGTCACTCCCGACAGGGGGCGTTAGCGTTTAATTCACCCCTCCACTTT.